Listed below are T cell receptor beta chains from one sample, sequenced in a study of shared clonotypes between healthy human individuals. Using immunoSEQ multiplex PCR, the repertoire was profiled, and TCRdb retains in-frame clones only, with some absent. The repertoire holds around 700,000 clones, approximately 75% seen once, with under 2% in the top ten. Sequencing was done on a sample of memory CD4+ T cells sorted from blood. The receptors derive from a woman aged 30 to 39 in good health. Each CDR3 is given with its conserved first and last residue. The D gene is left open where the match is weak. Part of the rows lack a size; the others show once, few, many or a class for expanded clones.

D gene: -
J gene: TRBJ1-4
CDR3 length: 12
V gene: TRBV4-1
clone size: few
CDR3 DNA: TGCGCCAGCAGCCAAGTTGCGGAAAAACTGTTTTTT
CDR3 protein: CASSQVAEKLFF

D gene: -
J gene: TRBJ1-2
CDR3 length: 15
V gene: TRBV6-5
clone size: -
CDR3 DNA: TGTGCCAGCAGGAGAAAATTCCTAGAAGGCTATGGCTACACCTTC
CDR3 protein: CASRRKFLEGYGYTF

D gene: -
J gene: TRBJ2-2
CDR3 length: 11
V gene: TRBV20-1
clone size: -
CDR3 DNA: TGCAGTGCCACAAGAGGGGGGGAGCTGTTTTTT
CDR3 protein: CSATRGGELFF

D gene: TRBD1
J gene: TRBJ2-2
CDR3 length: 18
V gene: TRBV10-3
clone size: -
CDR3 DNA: TGTGCCATCTCGTCCCGAAGTGTGGAGGCAGGGGGCATCGGGGAGCTGTTTTTT
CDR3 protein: CAISSRSVEAGGIGELFF

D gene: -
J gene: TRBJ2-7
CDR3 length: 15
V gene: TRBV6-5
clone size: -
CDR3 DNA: TGTGCCAGCAGTTCGGAGGGTGGGTCTTTCGACGAGCAGTACTTC
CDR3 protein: CASSSEGGSFDEQYF

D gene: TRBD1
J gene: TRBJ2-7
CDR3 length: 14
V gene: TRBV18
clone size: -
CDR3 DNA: TGTGCCAGCTCACCAGGGACAGGTGGACACGAGCAGTACTTC
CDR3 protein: CASSPGTGGHEQYF

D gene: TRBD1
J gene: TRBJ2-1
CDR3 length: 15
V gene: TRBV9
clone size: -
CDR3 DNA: TGTGCCAGCAGCGTCGACAGGGGGGACTACAATGAGCAGTTCTTC
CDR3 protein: CASSVDRGDYNEQFF

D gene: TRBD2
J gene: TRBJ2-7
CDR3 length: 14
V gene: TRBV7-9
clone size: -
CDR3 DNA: TGTGCCAGCCGAATAGCGGGAGGGCCCTACGAGCAGTACTTC
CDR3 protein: CASRIAGGPYEQYF

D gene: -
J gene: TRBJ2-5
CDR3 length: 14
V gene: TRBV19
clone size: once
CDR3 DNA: TGTGCCAGTAGTGCCCCGGGACGGAAGCCGACCCAGTACTTC
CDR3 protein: CASSAPGRKPTQYF

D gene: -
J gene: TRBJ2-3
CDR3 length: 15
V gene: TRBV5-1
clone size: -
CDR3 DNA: TGCGCCAGCAGCTTGCAGGGAGGAGGCACAGATACGCAGTATTTT
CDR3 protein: CASSLQGGGTDTQYF

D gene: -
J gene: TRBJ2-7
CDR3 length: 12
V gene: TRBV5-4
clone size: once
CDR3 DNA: TGTGCCAGCAGGGGTGACTCCTACGAGCAGTACTTC
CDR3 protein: CASRGDSYEQYF

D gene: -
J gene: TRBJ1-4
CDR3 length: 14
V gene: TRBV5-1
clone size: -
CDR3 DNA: TGCGCCAGCAGCTTCCAGGGGACTAATGAAAAACTGTTTTTT
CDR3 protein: CASSFQGTNEKLFF

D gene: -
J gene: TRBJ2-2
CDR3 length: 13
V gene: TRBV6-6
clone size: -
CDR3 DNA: TGTGCCAGCAGATTCGACAGAACCGGGGAGCTGTTTTTT
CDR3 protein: CASRFDRTGELFF

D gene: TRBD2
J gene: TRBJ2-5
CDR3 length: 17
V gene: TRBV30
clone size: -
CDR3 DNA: TGTGCCTGGAGTGGTAGTAGCGGGCCACTGTACCAAGAGACCCGGTACTTC
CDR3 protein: CAWSGSSGPLYQETRYF

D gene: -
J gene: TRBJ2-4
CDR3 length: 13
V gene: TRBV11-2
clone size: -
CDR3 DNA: TGTGCCAGCAGTGATCTAGCCAAAAACATTCAGTACTTC
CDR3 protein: CASSDLAKNIQYF

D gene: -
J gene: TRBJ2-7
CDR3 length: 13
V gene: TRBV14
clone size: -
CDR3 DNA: TGTGCCAGCAGCCCGGACGGTTCCTACGAGCAGTACTTC
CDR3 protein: CASSPDGSYEQYF

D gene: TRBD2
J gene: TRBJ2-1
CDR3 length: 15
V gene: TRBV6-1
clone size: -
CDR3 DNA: TGTGCCGCAAGGGGGACTAGCGGGAGGAGTTATGAGCAGTTCTTC
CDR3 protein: CAARGTSGRSYEQFF

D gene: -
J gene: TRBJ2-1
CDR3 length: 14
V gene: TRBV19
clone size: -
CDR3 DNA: TGTGCCAGTACTCTGGGAAGCTCCTACAATGAGCAGTTCTTC
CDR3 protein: CASTLGSSYNEQFF

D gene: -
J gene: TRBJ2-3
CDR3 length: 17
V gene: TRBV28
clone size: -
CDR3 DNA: TGTGCCAGCAGTTTAGGGACATTTAGGTCGCAGCCAGATACGCAGTATTTT
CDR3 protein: CASSLGTFRSQPDTQYF

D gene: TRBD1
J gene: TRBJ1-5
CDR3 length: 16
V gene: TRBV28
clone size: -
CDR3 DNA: TGTGCCAGCAGTTTCTCCTCCGGGACAGCTTATCAGCCCCAGCATTTT
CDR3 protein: CASSFSSGTAYQPQHF

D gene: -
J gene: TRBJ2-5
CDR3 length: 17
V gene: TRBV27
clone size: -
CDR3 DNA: TGTGCCAGCACCCCCAGGATGGCTGCTGGGCTTGAAGAGACCCAGTACTTC
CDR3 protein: CASTPRMAAGLEETQYF

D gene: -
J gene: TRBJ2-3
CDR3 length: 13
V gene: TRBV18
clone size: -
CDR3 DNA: TGTGCCAGCTCACCTCCTAGCACAGATACGCAGTATTTT
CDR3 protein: CASSPPSTDTQYF

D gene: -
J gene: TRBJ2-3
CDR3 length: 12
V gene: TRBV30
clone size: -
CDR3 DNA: TGTGCCGGACTCGGCGGGGCGGATACGCAGTATTTT
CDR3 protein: CAGLGGADTQYF

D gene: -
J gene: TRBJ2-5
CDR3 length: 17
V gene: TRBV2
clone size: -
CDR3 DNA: TGTGCCAGCAGTTCCGAGATGCAGGGGCTGCAGAAGCGGACCCAGTACTTC
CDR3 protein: CASSSEMQGLQKRTQYF

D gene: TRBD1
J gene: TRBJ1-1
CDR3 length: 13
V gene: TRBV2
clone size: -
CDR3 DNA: TGTGCCAGCAGAACGACAGGGAGCACTGAAGCTTTCTTT
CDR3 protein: CASRTTGSTEAFF

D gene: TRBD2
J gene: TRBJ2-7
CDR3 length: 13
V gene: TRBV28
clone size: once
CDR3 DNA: TGTGCCAGTATGGGGACTACCTCCTACGAGCAGTACTTC
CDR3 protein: CASMGTTSYEQYF

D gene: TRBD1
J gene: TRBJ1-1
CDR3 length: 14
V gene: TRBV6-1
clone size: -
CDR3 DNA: TGTGCCAGCGGAAAACTGGGACAGTACACTGAAGCTTTCTTT
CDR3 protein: CASGKLGQYTEAFF

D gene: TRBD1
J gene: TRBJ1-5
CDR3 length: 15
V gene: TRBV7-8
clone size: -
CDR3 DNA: TGTGCCAGCAGCTCCCTGACAGGGCTCAATCAGCCCCAGCATTTT
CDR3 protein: CASSSLTGLNQPQHF

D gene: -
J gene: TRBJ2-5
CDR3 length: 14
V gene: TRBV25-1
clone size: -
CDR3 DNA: TGTGCCAGCAGTGAATCCGCTAGCAAAGAGACCCAGTACTTC
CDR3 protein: CASSESASKETQYF

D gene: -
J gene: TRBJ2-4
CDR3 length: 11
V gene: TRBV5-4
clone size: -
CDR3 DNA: TGTGCCAGCAGCTTGGACCGGATTCAGTACTTC
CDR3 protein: CASSLDRIQYF

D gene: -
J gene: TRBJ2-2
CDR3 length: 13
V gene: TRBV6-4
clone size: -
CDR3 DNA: TGTGCCAGCAGTGACTCGGAACAGGGGGAGCTGTTTTTT
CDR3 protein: CASSDSEQGELFF

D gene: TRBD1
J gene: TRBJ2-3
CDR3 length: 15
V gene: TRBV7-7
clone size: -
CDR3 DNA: TGTGCCAGCAGCTTGGGACAGGGAGGCATAGATACGCAGTATTTT
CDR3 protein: CASSLGQGGIDTQYF

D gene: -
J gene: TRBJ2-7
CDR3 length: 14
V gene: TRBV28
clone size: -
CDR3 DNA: TGTGCCAGCAGTGTCAAGCGGGCAACCTACGAGCAGTACTTC
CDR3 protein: CASSVKRATYEQYF

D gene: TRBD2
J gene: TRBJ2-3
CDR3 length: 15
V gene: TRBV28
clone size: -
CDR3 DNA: TGTGCCAGCAGATTAACTAGCGGGAATACAGATACGCAGTATTTT
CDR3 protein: CASRLTSGNTDTQYF